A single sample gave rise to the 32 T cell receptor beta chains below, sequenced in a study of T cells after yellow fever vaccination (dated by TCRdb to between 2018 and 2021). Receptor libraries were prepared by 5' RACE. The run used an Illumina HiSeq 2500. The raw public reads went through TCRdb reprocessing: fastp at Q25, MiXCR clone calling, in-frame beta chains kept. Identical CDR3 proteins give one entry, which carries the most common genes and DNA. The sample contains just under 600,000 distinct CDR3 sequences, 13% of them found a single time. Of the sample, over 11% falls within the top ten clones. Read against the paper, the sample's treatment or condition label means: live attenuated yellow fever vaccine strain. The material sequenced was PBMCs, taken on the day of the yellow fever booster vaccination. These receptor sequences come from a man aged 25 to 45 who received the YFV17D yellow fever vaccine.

The CDR3 DNA sequence: TGCAGTGCTAGAGAAGGGGTACCGAACACTGAAGCTTTCTTT. It specifies CSAREGVPNTEAFF. V and J are TRBV20-1 and TRBJ1-1; D is perhaps TRBD1 (5 bases). The CDR3 is 14 residues long. Germline lookup yields CDR1 DFQATT and CDR2 SNEGSKA (reference sequence). V lost 0 bases and J lost 1, with 9 bases in between.

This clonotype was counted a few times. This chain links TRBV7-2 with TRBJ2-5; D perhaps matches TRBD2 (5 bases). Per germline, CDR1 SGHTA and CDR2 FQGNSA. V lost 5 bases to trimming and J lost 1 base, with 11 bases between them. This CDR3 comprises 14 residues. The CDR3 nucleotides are TGTGCCAGCAGCCCGGGTAGCGTCCAAGAGACCCAGTACTTC. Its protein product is CASSPGSVQETQYF.

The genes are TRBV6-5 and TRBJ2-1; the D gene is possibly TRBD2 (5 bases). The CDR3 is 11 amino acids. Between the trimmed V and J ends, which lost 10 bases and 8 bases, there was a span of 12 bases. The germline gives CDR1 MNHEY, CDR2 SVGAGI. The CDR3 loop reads CATQEVDEQFF. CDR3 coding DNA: TGTGCCACCCAGGAGGTCGATGAGCAGTTCTTC.

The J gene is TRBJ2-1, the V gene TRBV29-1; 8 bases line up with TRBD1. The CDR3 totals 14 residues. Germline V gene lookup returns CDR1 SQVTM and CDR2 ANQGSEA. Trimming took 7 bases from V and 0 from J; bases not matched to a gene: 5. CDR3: CSGVTGGSYNEQFF. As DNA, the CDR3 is TGCAGCGGCGTTACAGGGGGCTCCTACAATGAGCAGTTCTTC.

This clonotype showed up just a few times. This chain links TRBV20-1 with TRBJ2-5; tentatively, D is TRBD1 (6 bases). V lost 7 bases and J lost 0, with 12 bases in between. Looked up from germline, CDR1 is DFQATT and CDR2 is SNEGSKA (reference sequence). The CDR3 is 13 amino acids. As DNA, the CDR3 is TGCAGTGGGACCACAGGGTACCAAGAGACCCAGTACTTC. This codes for CSGTTGYQETQYF.

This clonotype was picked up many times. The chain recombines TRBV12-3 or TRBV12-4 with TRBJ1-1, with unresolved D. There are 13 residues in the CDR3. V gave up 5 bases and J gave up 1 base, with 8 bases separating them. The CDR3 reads CASSGLSNTEAFF. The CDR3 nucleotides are TGTGCCAGCAGTGGGCTCTCGAACACTGAAGCTTTCTTT.

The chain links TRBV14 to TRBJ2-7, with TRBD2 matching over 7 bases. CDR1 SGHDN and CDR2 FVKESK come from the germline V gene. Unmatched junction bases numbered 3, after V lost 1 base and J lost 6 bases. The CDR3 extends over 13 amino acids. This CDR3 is CASSQVERGEQYF. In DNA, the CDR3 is TGTGCCAGCAGCCAAGTGGAGCGGGGCGAGCAGTACTTC.

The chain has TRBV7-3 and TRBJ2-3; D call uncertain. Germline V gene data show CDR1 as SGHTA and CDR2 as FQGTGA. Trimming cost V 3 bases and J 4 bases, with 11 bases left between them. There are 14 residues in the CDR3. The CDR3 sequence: CASSLPDGSDTQYF. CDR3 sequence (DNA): TGTGCCAGCAGCTTGCCCGACGGTTCAGATACGCAGTATTTT.

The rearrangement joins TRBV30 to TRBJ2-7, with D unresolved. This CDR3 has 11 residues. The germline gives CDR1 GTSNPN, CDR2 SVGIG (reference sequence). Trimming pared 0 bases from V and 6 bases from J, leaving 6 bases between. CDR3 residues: CAWSVHSEQYF. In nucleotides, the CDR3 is TGTGCCTGGAGTGTTCACAGCGAGCAGTACTTC.

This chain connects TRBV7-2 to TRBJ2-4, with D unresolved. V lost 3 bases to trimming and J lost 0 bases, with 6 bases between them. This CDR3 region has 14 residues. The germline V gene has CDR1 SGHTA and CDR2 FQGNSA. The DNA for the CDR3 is TGTGCCAGCAGCTTGGGGAAAGCCAAAAACATTCAGTACTTC. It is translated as CASSLGKAKNIQYF.

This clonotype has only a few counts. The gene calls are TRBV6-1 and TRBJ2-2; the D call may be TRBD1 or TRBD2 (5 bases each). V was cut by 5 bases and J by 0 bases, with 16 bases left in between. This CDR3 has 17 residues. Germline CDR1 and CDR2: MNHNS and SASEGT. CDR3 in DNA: TGTGCCAGCAGTCGTCGGACATCGGGGACGAACACCGGGGAGCTGTTTTTT. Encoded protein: CASSRRTSGTNTGELFF.

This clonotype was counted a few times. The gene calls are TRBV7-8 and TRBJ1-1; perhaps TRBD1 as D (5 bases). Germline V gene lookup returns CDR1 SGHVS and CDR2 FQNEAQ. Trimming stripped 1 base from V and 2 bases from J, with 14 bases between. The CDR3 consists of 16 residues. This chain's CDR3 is CASSLGGGNSNTEAFF. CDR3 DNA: TGTGCCAGCAGCTTAGGCGGGGGGAATAGTAACACTGAAGCTTTCTTT.

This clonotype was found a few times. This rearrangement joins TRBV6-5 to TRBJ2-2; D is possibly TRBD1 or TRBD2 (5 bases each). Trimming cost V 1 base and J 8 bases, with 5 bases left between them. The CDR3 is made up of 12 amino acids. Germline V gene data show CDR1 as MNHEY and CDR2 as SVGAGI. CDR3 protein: CASSYWGGELFF. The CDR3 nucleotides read TGTGCCAGCAGTTACTGGGGGGGGGAGCTGTTTTTT.

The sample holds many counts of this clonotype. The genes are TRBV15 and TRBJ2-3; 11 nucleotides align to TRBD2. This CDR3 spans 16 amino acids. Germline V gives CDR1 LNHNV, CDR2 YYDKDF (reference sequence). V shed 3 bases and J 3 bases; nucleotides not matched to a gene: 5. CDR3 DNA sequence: TGTGCCACCAGCAGGACTCTAGCGGGAGGAACAGATACGCAGTATTTT. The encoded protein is CATSRTLAGGTDTQYF.

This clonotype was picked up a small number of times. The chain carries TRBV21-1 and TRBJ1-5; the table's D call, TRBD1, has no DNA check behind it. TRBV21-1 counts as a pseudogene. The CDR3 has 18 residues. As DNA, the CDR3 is TGTGCCAGCAGCATGCGAGAAGACCGGGACAGAAAGAATCAGCCCCAGCATTTT. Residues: CASSMREDRDRKNQPQHF.

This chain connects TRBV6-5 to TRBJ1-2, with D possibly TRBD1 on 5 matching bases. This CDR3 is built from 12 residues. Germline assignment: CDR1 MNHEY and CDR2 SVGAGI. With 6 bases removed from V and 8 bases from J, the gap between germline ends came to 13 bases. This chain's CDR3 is CASREQAGGYTF. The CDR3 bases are TGTGCCAGCAGAGAACAGGCGGGCGGCTACACCTTC.

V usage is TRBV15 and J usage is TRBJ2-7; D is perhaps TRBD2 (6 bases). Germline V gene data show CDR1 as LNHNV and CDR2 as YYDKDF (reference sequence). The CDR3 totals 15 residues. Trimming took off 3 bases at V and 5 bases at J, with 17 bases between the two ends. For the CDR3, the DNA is TGTGCCACCAGCAGGTCGGGACTTGTGCCCCACGAGCAGTACTTC. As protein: CATSRSGLVPHEQYF.

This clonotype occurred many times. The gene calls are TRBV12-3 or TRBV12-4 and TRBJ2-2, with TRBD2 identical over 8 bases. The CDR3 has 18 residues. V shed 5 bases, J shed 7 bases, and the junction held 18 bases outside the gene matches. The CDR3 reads CASSPQVGAGVRNGELFF. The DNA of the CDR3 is TGTGCCAGCAGTCCCCAAGTCGGAGCGGGAGTGAGGAACGGGGAGCTGTTTTTT.

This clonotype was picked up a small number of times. The CDR3 bases are TGTGCCACCGAACTCAGGGGAGAAGAGACCCAGTACTTC. It translates to CATELRGEETQYF. This chain links TRBV15 with TRBJ2-5; perhaps TRBD1 as D (6 bases). The CDR3 totals 13 residues. Germline-derived CDR1 and CDR2 are LNHNV and YYDKDF (reference sequence). V was cut by 8 bases and J by 3 bases, with 13 bases left in between.

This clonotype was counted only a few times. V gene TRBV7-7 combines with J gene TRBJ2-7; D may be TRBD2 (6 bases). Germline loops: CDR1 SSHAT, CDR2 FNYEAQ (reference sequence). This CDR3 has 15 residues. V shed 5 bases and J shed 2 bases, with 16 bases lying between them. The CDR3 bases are TGTGCCAGCAGCCCCGATCGCGGGGCCACCTACGAGCAGTACTTC. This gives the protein CASSPDRGATYEQYF. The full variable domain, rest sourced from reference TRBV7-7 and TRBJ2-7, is GAGVSQSPRYKVTKRGQDVTLRCDPISSHATLYWYQQALGQGPEFLTYFNYEAQPDKSGLPSDRFSAERPEGSISTLTIQRTEQRDSAMYRCASSPDRGATYEQYFGPGTRLTVT.

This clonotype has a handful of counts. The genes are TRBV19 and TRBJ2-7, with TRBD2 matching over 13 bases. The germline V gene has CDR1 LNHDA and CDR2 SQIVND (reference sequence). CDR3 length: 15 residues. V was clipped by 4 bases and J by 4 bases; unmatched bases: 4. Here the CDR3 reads CASSSALAGGYEQYF. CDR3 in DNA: TGTGCCAGTAGTAGCGCACTAGCGGGAGGGTACGAGCAGTACTTC.

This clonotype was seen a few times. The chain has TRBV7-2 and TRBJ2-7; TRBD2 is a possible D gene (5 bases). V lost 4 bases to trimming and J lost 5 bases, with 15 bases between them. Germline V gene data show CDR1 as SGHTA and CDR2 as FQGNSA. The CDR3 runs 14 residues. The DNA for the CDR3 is TGTGCCAGCAGCTCGGCCCGTAGAGGGAACGAGCAGTACTTC. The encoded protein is CASSSARRGNEQYF.

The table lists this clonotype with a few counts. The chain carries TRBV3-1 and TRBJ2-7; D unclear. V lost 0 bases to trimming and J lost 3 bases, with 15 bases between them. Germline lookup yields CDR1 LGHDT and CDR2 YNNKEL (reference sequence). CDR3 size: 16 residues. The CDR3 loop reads CASSQDSAPNYYEQYF. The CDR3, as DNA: TGTGCCAGCAGCCAAGATTCCGCCCCCAACTACTACGAGCAGTACTTC.

CDR3: CASSRPGPGELFF. The CDR3 DNA reads TGTGCCAGCAGCCGACCGGGGCCCGGGGAGCTGTTTTTT. The V gene is TRBV11-2, the J gene TRBJ2-2; D possibly uses TRBD1 or TRBD2 (5 bases each). This CDR3 spans 13 amino acids. Trimming stripped 5 bases from V and 6 bases from J, with 10 bases between. CDR1 is SGHAT and CDR2 is FQNNGV in the germline V gene.

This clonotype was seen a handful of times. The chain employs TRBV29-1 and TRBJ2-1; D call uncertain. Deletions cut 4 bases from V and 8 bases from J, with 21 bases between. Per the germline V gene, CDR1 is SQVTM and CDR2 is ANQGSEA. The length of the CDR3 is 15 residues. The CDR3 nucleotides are TGCAGCGTTGTAGAGTCGGCCAGGAGAGTGGATGAGCAGTTCTTC. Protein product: CSVVESARRVDEQFF.

This CDR3 reads CASSPSGSEVANEQFF. The CDR3 DNA reads as TGTGCCAGCTCACCCTCGGGGTCGGAAGTGGCAAATGAGCAGTTCTTC. The genes are TRBV18 and TRBJ2-1; possibly TRBD2 for D (5 bases). Trimming took off 3 bases at V and 7 bases at J, with 19 bases between the two ends. The length of the CDR3 is 16 residues. Germline V gene sequence: CDR1 KGHSH, CDR2 LQKENI.

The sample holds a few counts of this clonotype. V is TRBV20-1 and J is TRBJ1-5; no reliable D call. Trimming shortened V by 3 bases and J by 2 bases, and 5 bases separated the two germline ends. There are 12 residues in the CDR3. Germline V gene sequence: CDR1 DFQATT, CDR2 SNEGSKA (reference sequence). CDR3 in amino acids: CSASIGNQPQHF. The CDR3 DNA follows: TGCAGTGCTAGTATTGGCAATCAGCCCCAGCATTTT.

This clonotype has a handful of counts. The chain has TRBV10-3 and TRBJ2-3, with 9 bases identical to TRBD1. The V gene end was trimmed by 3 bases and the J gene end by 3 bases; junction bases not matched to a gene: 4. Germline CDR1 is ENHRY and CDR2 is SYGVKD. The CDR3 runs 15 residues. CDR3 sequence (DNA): TGTGCCATCAGTGATATTGGACAGGGGACAGATACGCAGTATTTT. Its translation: CAISDIGQGTDTQYF.

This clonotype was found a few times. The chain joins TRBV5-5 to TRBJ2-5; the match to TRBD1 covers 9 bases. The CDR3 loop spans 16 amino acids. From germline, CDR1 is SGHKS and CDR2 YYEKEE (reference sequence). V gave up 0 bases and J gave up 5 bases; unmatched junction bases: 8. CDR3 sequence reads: CASSLAGGQGAETQYF. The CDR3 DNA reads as TGTGCCAGCAGCTTGGCAGGGGGACAGGGAGCGGAGACCCAGTACTTC.

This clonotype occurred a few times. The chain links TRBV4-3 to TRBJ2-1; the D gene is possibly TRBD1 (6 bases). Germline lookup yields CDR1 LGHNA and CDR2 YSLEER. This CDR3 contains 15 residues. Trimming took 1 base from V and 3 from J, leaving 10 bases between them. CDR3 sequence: CASSQVYRDYNEQFF. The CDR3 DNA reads TGCGCCAGCAGCCAAGTGTACAGGGACTACAATGAGCAGTTCTTC.

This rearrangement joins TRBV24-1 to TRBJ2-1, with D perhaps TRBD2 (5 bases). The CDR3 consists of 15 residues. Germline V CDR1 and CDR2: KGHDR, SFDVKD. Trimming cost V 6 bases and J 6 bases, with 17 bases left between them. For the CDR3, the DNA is TGTGCCACCAGTCCGGCTAGCCCGAGCGGCAATGAGCAGTTCTTC. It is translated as CATSPASPSGNEQFF.

The CDR3 loop reads CATSDDGLGSNEQFF. The CDR3 coding sequence is TGTGCCACCAGTGATGATGGACTAGGTTCCAATGAGCAGTTCTTC. The chain is built from TRBV24-1 and TRBJ2-1; 7 bases align to TRBD2. This CDR3 comprises 15 residues. The germline V gene encodes CDR1 KGHDR and CDR2 SFDVKD. The V and J ends lost 3 bases and 6 bases, in that order; junction bases with no gene match: 7.